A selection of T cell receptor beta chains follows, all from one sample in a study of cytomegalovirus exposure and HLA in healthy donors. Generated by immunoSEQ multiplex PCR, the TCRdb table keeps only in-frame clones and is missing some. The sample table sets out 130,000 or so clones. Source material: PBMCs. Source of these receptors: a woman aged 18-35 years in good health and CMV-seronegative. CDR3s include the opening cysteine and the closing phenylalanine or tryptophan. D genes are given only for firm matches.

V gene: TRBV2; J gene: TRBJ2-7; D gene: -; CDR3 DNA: TGTGCCAGCAGCGAGACCAGGGGCATCTACGAGCAGTACTTC; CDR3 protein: CASSETRGIYEQYF
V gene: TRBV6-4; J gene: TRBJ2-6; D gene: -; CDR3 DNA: TGTGCCAGCAGTGACAGCGGCTCTGGGGCCAACGTCCTGACTTTC; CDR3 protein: CASSDSGSGANVLTF
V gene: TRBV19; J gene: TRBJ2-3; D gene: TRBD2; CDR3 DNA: TGTGCCAGTAGGGGACTAGCGGCTAGCACAGATACGCAGTATTTT; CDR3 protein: CASRGLAASTDTQYF
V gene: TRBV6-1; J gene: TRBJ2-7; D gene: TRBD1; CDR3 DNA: TGTGCCAGCAGTGAAGCTACTTACAGGGGTTACGAGCAGTACTTC; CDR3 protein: CASSEATYRGYEQYF
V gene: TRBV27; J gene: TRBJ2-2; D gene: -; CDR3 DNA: TGTGCCAGCAGTTTGGAAGGGGGGGGCTACTCGAACACCGGGGAGCTGTTTTTT; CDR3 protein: CASSLEGGGYSNTGELFF
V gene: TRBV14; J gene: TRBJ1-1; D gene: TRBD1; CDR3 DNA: TGTGCCAGCAGCCGGGGACAGGCTAGTAACACTGAAGCTTTCTTT; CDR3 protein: CASSRGQASNTEAFF
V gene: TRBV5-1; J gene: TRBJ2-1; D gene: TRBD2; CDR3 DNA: TGCGCCAGCACCCCGGGACTAGCGGGTCACAATGAGCAGTTCTTC; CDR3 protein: CASTPGLAGHNEQFF
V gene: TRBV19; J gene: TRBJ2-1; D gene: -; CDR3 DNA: TGTGCCAGTAGTATAAACTCCTTCTACAATGAGCAGTTCTTC; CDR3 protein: CASSINSFYNEQFF
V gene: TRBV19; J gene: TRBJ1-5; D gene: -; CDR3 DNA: TGTGCCAGTAGTATAGGGCCTAATCAGCCCCAGCATTTT; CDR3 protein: CASSIGPNQPQHF
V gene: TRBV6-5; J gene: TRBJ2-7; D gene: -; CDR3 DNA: TGTGCCAGCAGCCCGGAGGGGCCCTCCTACGAGCAGTACTTC; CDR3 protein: CASSPEGPSYEQYF
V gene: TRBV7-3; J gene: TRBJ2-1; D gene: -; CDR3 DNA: TGTGCCAGCAGCTTAAACGCGGGTTTCAATGAGCAGTTCTTC; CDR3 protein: CASSLNAGFNEQFF
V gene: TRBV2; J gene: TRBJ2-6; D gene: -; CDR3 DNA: TGTGCCAGCAGTGACAGGGGTGGGGCCAACGTCCTGACTTTC; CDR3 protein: CASSDRGGANVLTF
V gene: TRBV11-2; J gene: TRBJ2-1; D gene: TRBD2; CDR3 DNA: TGTGCCAGCAGAAAGGGACTAGCCGATGAGCAGTTCTTC; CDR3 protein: CASRKGLADEQFF
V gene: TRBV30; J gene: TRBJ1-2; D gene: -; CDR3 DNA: TGTGCCTGGGCGACTACAGGGAACTATGGCTACACCTTC; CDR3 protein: CAWATTGNYGYTF
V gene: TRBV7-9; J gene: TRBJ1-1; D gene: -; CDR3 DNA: TGTGCCAGCAGGCTAGACAGGTATAAGGACACTGAAGCTTTCTTT; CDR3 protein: CASRLDRYKDTEAFF
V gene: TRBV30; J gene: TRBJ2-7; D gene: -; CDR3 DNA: TGTGCCTGGACTCAGGGTGCCCACGAGCAGTACTTC; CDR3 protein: CAWTQGAHEQYF
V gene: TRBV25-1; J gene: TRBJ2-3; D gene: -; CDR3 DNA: TGTGCCAGCAGGGCCGATTACGACTGGGATACGCAGTATTTT; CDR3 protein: CASRADYDWDTQYF
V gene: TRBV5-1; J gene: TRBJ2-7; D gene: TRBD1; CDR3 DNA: TGCGCCAGCAGCTTGGGACAGGGGCCCTTCGAGCAGTACTTC; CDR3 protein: CASSLGQGPFEQYF
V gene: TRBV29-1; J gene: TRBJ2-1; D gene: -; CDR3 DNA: TGCAGCGTTCCTCTACAGGGCACCTACAATGAGCAGTTCTTC; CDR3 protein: CSVPLQGTYNEQFF
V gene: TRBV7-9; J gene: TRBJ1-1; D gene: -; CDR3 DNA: TGTGCCAGCAGCTTTGACAGAGAAGCTTTCTTT; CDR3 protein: CASSFDREAFF
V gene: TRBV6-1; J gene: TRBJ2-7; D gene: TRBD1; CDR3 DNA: TGTGCCAGCAGTGAGTCAGGGGGCGCTTTCTACGAGCAGTACTTC; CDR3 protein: CASSESGGAFYEQYF
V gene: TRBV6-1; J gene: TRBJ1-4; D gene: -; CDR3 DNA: TGTGCCAGCAGTGAGGGGTCAAGTGCGGGGGAAAAACTGTTTTTT; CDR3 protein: CASSEGSSAGEKLFF
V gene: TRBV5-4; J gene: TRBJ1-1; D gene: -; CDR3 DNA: TGTGCCAGCAGCTTGGGTTCAGGGCAGTTGAACACTGAAGCTTTCTTT; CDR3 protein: CASSLGSGQLNTEAFF
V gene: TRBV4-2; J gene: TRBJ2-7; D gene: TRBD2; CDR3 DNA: TGTGCCAGCAGCCAGGGTCGACTAGCGGGAGTGGGCTACGAGCAGTACTTC; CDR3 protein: CASSQGRLAGVGYEQYF
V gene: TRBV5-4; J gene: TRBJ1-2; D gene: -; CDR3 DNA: TGTGCCAGCAGCTTACTGAACAGGGAAGGGAATGGCTACACCTTC; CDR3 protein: CASSLLNREGNGYTF
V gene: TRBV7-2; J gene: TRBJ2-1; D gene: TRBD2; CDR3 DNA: TGTGCCAGCATTCTCCGGGGGGGGGAGGATGAGCAGTTCTTC; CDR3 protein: CASILRGGEDEQFF
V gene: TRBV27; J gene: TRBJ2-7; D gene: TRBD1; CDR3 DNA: TGTGCCAGCAGTTCAAGTAACAGGGGACCCGAGCAGTACTTC; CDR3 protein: CASSSSNRGPEQYF
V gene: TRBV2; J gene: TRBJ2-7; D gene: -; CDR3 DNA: TGTGCCAGCAGTGACGGGGACATTCCCTACGAGCAGTACTTC; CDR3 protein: CASSDGDIPYEQYF
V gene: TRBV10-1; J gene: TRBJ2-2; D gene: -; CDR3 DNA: TGCGCCAGCAGTTGGGTTAGCAGCTCCACCGGGGAGCTGTTTTTT; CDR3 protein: CASSWVSSSTGELFF
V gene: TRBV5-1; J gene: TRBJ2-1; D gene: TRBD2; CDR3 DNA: TGCGCCAGCAGCTTGGTGGGTAGCGGGGACTTTCAGTTCTTC; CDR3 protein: CASSLVGSGDFQFF
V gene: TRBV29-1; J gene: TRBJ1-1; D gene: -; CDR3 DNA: TGCAGCGTTGATCGGCCTCTGTCGGGGAACACTGAAGCTTTCTTT; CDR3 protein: CSVDRPLSGNTEAFF
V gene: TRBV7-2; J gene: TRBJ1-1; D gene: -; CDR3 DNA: TGTGCCAGCAGGAGGTGGGTCAGTGGCACTGAAGCTTTCTTT; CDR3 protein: CASRRWVSGTEAFF
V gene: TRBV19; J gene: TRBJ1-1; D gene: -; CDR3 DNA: TGTGCCAGTAGCGAACAGGGTCCGCACACTGAAGCTTTCTTT; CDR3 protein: CASSEQGPHTEAFF
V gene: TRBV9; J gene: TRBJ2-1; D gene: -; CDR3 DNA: TGTGCCAGCAGCGTAGGCGGGGTCCCGAATGAGCAGTTCTTC; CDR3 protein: CASSVGGVPNEQFF
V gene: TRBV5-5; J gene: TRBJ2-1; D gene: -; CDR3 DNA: TGTGCCAGCAGCTTGGCCAGCGGTAGCGACAATGAGCAGTTCTTC; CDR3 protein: CASSLASGSDNEQFF
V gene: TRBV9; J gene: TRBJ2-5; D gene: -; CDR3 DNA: TGTGCCAGCAGCGCCGAACGGGACAAGGGTGAGACCCAGTACTTC; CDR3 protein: CASSAERDKGETQYF
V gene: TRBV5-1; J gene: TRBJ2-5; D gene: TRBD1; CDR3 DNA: TGCGCCAGCAAATTAGATTTTGACAGGGAAATACCAGAGACCCAGTACTTC; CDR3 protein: CASKLDFDREIPETQYF
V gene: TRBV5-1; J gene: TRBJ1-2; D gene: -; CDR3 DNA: TGCGCCAGCACCCTGGGGGGGGTGTTGGACTATGGCTACACCTTC; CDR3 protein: CASTLGGVLDYGYTF
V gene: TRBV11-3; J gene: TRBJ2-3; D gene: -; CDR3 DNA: TGTGCCAGCAGCTCCCGGTGGAGTCCGTTCTCAGATGCGCAGTATTTT; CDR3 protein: CASSSRWSPFSDAQYF
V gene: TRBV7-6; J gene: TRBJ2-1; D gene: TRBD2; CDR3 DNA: TGTGCCAGCAGCCCCGTGCCCCTAGCGGGAGGCGGGAATGAGCAGTTCTTC; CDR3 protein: CASSPVPLAGGGNEQFF
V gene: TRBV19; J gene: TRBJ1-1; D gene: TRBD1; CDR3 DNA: TGTGCCAGTAGTATTTGGTCGAGGGGGCCGATTATGTTGCACACTGAAGCTTTCTTT; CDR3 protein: CASSIWSRGPIMLHTEAFF
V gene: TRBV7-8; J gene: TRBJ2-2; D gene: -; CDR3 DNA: TGTGCCAGCAGCTTACAACTGAACACCGGGGAGCTGTTTTTT; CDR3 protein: CASSLQLNTGELFF
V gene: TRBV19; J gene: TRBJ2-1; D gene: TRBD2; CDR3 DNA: TGTGCCAGTAGACCTAGCGGGAGCTCCTACAATGAGCAGTTCTTC; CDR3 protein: CASRPSGSSYNEQFF
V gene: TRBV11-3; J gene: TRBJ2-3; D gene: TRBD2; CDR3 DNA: TGTGCCAGCAGCTTAAATCCACTAGCGGGAGCTGCAGATACGCAGTATTTT; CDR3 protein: CASSLNPLAGAADTQYF
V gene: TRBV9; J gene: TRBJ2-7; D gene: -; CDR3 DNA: TGTGCCAGCAGCGTGGATCCCCTAGCGCGCTACGAGCAGTACTTC; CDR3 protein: CASSVDPLARYEQYF
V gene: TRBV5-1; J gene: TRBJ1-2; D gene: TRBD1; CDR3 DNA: TGCGCCAGCAGCTGGGACAGGGCTAACTATGGCTACACCTTC; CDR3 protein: CASSWDRANYGYTF
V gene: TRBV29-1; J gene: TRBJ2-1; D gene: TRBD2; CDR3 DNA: TGCAGCGTCCGAACGCTAGCGGCATACAATGAGCAGTTCTTC; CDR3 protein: CSVRTLAAYNEQFF
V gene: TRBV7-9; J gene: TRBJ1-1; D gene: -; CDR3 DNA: TGTGCCAGCAGCACGACTCCGAAAAGGGTCCGGGGACAGAACACTGAAGCTTTCTTT; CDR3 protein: CASSTTPKRVRGQNTEAFF
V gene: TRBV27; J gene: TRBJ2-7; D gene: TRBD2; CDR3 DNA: TGTGCCAGCAGCCAGACTAGCGGGAGTCTCTACGAGCAGTACTTC; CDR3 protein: CASSQTSGSLYEQYF
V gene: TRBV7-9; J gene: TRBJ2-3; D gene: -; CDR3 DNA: TGTGCCAGCAGCTCCCTGCGGATGGGCGGGACTAGCACAGATACGCAGTATTTT; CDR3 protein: CASSSLRMGGTSTDTQYF
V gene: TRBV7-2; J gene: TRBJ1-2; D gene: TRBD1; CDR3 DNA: TGTGCCAGCAGCTTAGCTACAGGGGGCGCGTATGGCTACACCTTC; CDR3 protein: CASSLATGGAYGYTF
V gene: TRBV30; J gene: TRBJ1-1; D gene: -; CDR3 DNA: TGTGCCTGGAGTGTGTCGCGGAACACTGAAGCTTTCTTT; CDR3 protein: CAWSVSRNTEAFF
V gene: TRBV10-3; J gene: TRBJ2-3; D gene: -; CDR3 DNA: TGTGCCATCAGTGAGTCTTTGGGGAGTCAAGATACGCAGTATTTT; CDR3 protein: CAISESLGSQDTQYF